Shown below are 11 T cell receptor beta chains from a single sample sequenced in a study of a mutant IDH1 vaccine in newly diagnosed glioma. This table comes from immunoSEQ multiplex PCR, and its TCRdb copy is limited to in-frame clones, with some not included. The sample lists almost 85,000 clones; 65% to 90% were seen once. Stated time point: week 23, last vaccination. The investigators gave 300 ug of mutant IDH1 20-mer peptide in each vaccine dose, together with topical imiquimod. Their antigens remain unidentified. The sequenced sample was PBMCs, obtained from a glioma patient whose treatment included an IDH1 peptide vaccine. These receptors originate from a man aged 30 to 39 with glioma. Some clones in this sample may be carry-over from other donors' samples.

The V call is TRBV6-1, the J call TRBJ2-1, with 9 bases lining up with TRBD1. The V segment lost 6 bases and the J segment 10 bases; nucleotides outside the gene matches: 10. The CDR3 is made up of 14 amino acids. The V gene's germline CDR1 is MNHNS and CDR2 SASEGT. CDR3 residues: CASRGTGSGIEQFF. In DNA, the CDR3 is TGTGCCAGCAGGGGGACAGGGAGTGGGATAGAGCAGTTCTTC.

The chain couples TRBV6-1 to TRBJ1-5; no reliable D call. Between the trimmed V and J ends, which lost 4 bases and 5 bases, there was a span of 6 bases. The CDR3 extends over 12 amino acids. Germline V gene data show CDR1 as MNHNS and CDR2 as SASEGT. The CDR3 DNA reads as TGTGCCAGCAGTGCCCTATATCAGCCCCAGCATTTT. It yields the protein CASSALYQPQHF.

Points on this clone: The sample holds other DNA sequences that translate to the same CDR3. V and J are TRBV27 and TRBJ2-7; maybe TRBD1 (5 bases). The ends were cut back, 3 bases at V and 6 bases at J, with 12 bases in the middle. CDR1 and CDR2 (germline): MNHEY, SMNVEV (reference sequence). The CDR3 consists of 13 residues. CDR3 DNA: TGTGCCAGCAGTTTCGGGCAGGGTGCCGAGCAGTACTTC. Amino acid sequence: CASSFGQGAEQYF.

The table lists this clone with a few counts. The chain combines TRBV27 with TRBJ2-5, with D perhaps given as TRBD1 or TRBD2 (5 bases each). V lost 7 bases to trimming and J lost 7 bases, with 13 bases between them. This CDR3 is built from 12 residues. CDR1 MNHEY and CDR2 SMNVEV come from the germline V gene (reference sequence). The CDR3 DNA follows: TGTGCCAGCACTGGGACGAAGGGGACCCAGTACTTC. Translated: CASTGTKGTQYF.

The rearrangement joins TRBV28 to TRBJ2-7; D might be TRBD1 (6 bases). Germline CDR1 MDHEN, CDR2 SYDVKM. V shed 6 bases and J shed 1 base, with 19 bases lying between them. The length of the CDR3 is 16 residues. CDR3 sequence (DNA): TGTGCCAGCAGGGTAGGACAGTTCTCGGGTTCCTACGAGCAGTACTTC. Amino acids: CASRVGQFSGSYEQYF. Full variable domain (outside the CDR3, taken from reference TRBV28 and TRBJ2-7): DVKVTQSSRYLVKRTGEKVFLECVQDMDHENMFWYRQDPGLGLRLIYFSYDVKMKEKGDIPEGYSVSREKKERFSLILESASTNQTSMYLCASRVGQFSGSYEQYFGPGTRLTVT.

This chain links TRBV7-2 with TRBJ2-1; D uncertain. The CDR3 runs to 12 residues. Trimming took off 5 bases at V and 5 bases at J, with 7 bases between the two ends. The germline V gene encodes CDR1 SGHTA and CDR2 FQGNSA. The CDR3 DNA sequence: TGTGCCAGCAGCCTACTTCACAATGAGCAGTTCTTC. Protein sequence: CASSLLHNEQFF.

The J gene is TRBJ2-2, the V gene TRBV27; D unclear. V lost 7 bases to trimming and J lost 4 bases, with 13 bases between them. The CDR3 is 14 amino acids. From germline, CDR1 is MNHEY and CDR2 SMNVEV (reference sequence). The CDR3 nucleotides are TGTGCCAGCAAGCCCCATGAACCCACCGGGGAGCTGTTTTTT. It is translated as CASKPHEPTGELFF.

The chain is built from TRBV2 and TRBJ2-7, with 9 bases aligning to TRBD1. Germline values: CDR1 SNHLY, CDR2 FYNNEI. The CDR3 is 14 residues long. J was trimmed by 9 bases and V by 4 bases; bases with no gene match: 10. The CDR3, as DNA: TGTGCCAGCAGTGGAGAGGGACAGGGTGTGGGGCAGTACTTC. It translates to CASSGEGQGVGQYF. The full variable domain, rest sourced from reference TRBV2 and TRBJ2-7, is EPEVTQTPSHQVTQMGQEVILRCVPISNHLYFYWYRQILGQKVEFLVSFYNNEISEKSEIFDDQFSVERPDGSNFTLKIRSTKLEDSAMYFCASSGEGQGVGQYFGPGTRLTVT.

This clone turned up a few times. The V gene is TRBV19, the J gene TRBJ2-2, with a weak D call TRBD1 (6 bases). The V gene lost 6 bases and the J gene lost 4 bases, with 15 bases spanning the gap. The CDR3 spans 15 residues. The germline V gene encodes CDR1 LNHDA and CDR2 SQIVND (reference sequence). The CDR3 sequence is CASRPLQGSTGELFF. Written as DNA, the CDR3 is TGTGCCAGTAGACCCTTACAGGGTAGCACCGGGGAGCTGTTTTTT.

V is TRBV7-2 and J is TRBJ2-1, with D possibly matching TRBD2 (5 bases). Germline loops: CDR1 SGHTA, CDR2 FQGNSA. V lost 1 base, J lost 6 bases, and 16 bases lay in between. The CDR3 totals 16 residues. DNA of the CDR3: TGTGCCAGCAGCTTAGTCGTCGATGTCACTAGCAATGAGCAGTTCTTC. Translation gives CASSLVVDVTSNEQFF. Combining the CDR3 with reference TRBV7-2 and TRBJ2-1 gives the whole variable domain GAGVSQSPSNKVTEKGKDVELRCDPISGHTALYWYRQSLGQGLEFLIYFQGNSAPDKSGLPSDRFSAERTGGSVSTLTIQRTQQEDSAVYLCASSLVVDVTSNEQFFGPGTRLTVL.

The chain recombines TRBV11-2 with TRBJ2-5; D is unclear. CDR3 size: 17 residues. Germline CDR1 SGHAT, CDR2 FQNNGV. The germline V and J ends were trimmed by 4 bases and 2 bases, with 20 bases remaining between them. CDR3 bases: TGTGCCAGCAGCTGGGTTCCCCCCATAGACGCTCAAGAGACCCAGTACTTC. Translated: CASSWVPPIDAQETQYF.